The 16 T cell receptor beta chains below come from one sample, sequenced in a study of blood T cell repertoires in COVID-19. Profiling relied on immunoSEQ multiplex PCR, and the TCRdb table lists in-frame clones only, not all of them. The table shows under 300,000 clones, with roughly nine tenths occurring only once. Specimen: PBMCs or T cells enriched from blood (not recorded which). The receptor source for this set is a young woman with acute COVID-19.

This clone was counted a single time. The chain joins TRBV18 to TRBJ1-1; TRBD1 matches at 10 bases. Germline V gives CDR1 KGHSH, CDR2 LQKENI. The CDR3 sequence is 15 residues long. The ends lost 1 base at V and 4 bases at J; junction bases unmatched: 3. CDR3 sequence: CASSPRDRGSTEAFF. CDR3 nucleotide sequence: TGTGCCAGCTCACCACGGGACAGGGGTAGCACTGAAGCTTTCTTT.

Concerning this clone itself: This may stem from a read error, because a much larger clone lies one nucleotide away. The gene calls are TRBV6-5 and TRBJ2-7; 10 nucleotides agree with TRBD2. Unmatched junction bases numbered 9, after V lost 4 bases and J lost 6 bases. From germline, CDR1 is MNHEY and CDR2 SVGAGI. This CDR3 spans 15 amino acids. CDR3 DNA: TGTGCCAGCAGTTTCTCAGCGGGAGGGCCTGTCGAGCAGTACTTC. Its protein is CASSFSAGGPVEQYF.

Only one count was recorded for this clone. The CDR3 bases are TGTGCCAGCAGCGGGGGTTATCAGCCCCAGCATTTT. The encoded protein is CASSGGYQPQHF. This chain uses TRBV28 with TRBJ1-5, with D possibly TRBD1 on 5 matching bases. Germline lookup yields CDR1 MDHEN and CDR2 SYDVKM. CDR3 length equals 12 residues. V was trimmed by 6 bases and J by 5 bases, leaving 8 bases between them. The full variable domain, its missing parts supplied by reference TRBV28 and TRBJ1-5, is DVKVTQSSRYLVKRTGEKVFLECVQDMDHENMFWYRQDPGLGLRLIYFSYDVKMKEKGDIPEGYSVSREKKERFSLILESASTNQTSMYLCASSGGYQPQHFGDGTRLSIL.

J is TRBJ1-5 and V is TRBV3-1 (or the pseudogene TRBV3-2); D is unclear. Germline V gives CDR1 LGHDT, CDR2 YNNKEL (reference sequence). The CDR3 is 16 residues long. V was trimmed by 4 bases and J by 1 base, leaving 14 bases between them. CDR3 nucleotides: TGTGCCAGCAGCCCCACCGCGGGAGGCAGCAATCAGCCCCAGCATTTT. Protein sequence: CASSPTAGGSNQPQHF.

About this clone: The junction departs from the called germline gene at one end, perhaps through a read error. CDR3 nucleotide sequence: TGTGCTAGCAGCTCAAAGGGGAGGGCTCCAACTTATGGCTACACCTTC. It translates to CASSSKGRAPTYGYTF. This chain joins TRBV7-7 and TRBJ1-2; TRBD1 might be the D (5 bases). Germline CDR1 SSHAT, CDR2 FNYEAQ (reference sequence). The CDR3 length is 16 residues.

The count of this clone is one. The genes are TRBV19 and TRBJ1-5, with 11 nucleotides matching TRBD1. The CDR3 length is 20 residues. Losses at the gene ends were 1 base for V and 5 bases for J; bases not matched to a gene: 16. CDR1 is LNHDA and CDR2 is SQIVND in the germline V gene (reference sequence). The CDR3 DNA sequence: TGTGCCAGTAGTATAGCAGGGGGGACAGGGGGTCCTTTCTTCCATCAGCCCCAGCATTTT. This gives the protein CASSIAGGTGGPFFHQPQHF.

This clone was picked up a small number of times. The chain uses TRBV30 and TRBJ1-5, with 8 bases lining up with TRBD1. Trimming removed 0 bases from V and 6 bases from J; junction bases left unmatched: 13. Looked up from germline, CDR1 is GTSNPN and CDR2 is SVGIG (reference sequence). This CDR3 comprises 17 residues. In DNA form, the CDR3 reads TGTGCCTGGAGTGTAGGACAGGGCGGGAGTAGTCGTCAGCCCCAGCATTTT. Its translation: CAWSVGQGGSSRQPQHF.

This clone was seen a few times. The V and J genes are TRBV28 and TRBJ1-5; 8 nucleotides align to TRBD1. Germline assignment: CDR1 MDHEN and CDR2 SYDVKM. The V segment lost 5 bases and the J segment 4 bases; nucleotides outside the gene matches: 7. The CDR3 runs 15 residues. The CDR3 bases are TGTGCCAGCAGTGTCCCGGGACAGGTAAATCAGCCCCAGCATTTT. Translating it yields CASSVPGQVNQPQHF.

The V call is TRBV18, the J call TRBJ1-5; a possible D gene is TRBD1 (6 bases). V lost 1 base to trimming and J lost 7 bases, with 11 bases between them. The CDR3 has 14 amino acids. Germline-derived CDR1 and CDR2 are KGHSH and LQKENI. The CDR3 here is CASSPRSGDQPQHF. CDR3 nucleotide sequence: TGTGCCAGCTCACCACGTTCAGGGGACCAGCCCCAGCATTTT.

The V and J genes are TRBV2 and TRBJ1-1; TRBD1 agrees at 10 bases. J gave up 0 bases and V 6 bases, and 1 base lay outside the gene matches. The germline V gene encodes CDR1 SNHLY and CDR2 FYNNEI. The CDR3 runs 14 residues. This CDR3 is CASRGQGMNTEAFF. DNA of the CDR3: TGTGCCAGCAGGGGACAGGGGATGAACACTGAAGCTTTCTTT.

This chain uses TRBV7-3 with TRBJ1-6; 7 bases agree with TRBD1. Per germline, CDR1 SGHTA and CDR2 FQGTGA. The CDR3 has 14 amino acids. J gave up 5 bases and V 4 bases, and 2 bases lay outside the gene matches. The CDR3: CASSSGQNNSPLHF. Here the CDR3 DNA reads TGTGCCAGCAGCTCGGGACAGAATAATTCACCCCTCCACTTT.

Remarks on this clone: Distinct nucleotide sequences in the sample also encode this CDR3. The chain links TRBV28 to TRBJ1-2; D gene unclear. The V end was cut by 5 bases, the J end by 0 bases, with 7 bases between. CDR1 MDHEN and CDR2 SYDVKM come from the germline V gene. This CDR3 is built from 13 residues. The CDR3 sequence: CASSPGANYGYTF. CDR3 DNA: TGTGCCAGCAGTCCCGGGGCTAACTATGGCTACACCTTC.

V is TRBV12-3 or TRBV12-4 and J is TRBJ2-7, with D perhaps matching TRBD2 (5 bases). The CDR3 loop spans 13 amino acids. V was pared by 8 bases and J by 3 bases, with 14 bases between. This chain's CDR3 is CASAREIGYEQYF. For the CDR3, the DNA is TGTGCCAGCGCAAGGGAGATCGGCTACGAGCAGTACTTC.

J is TRBJ2-3 and V is TRBV9; 8 nucleotides match TRBD2. Germline lookup yields CDR1 SGDLS and CDR2 YYNGEE. This CDR3 is built from 18 residues. After removal of 3 bases from V and 4 bases from J, the junction contained 16 bases not matched to a gene. CDR3 sequence: CASSARPGGRAGADTQYF. CDR3 nucleotide sequence: TGTGCCAGCAGCGCCCGCCCGGGGGGGAGGGCCGGGGCAGATACGCAGTATTTT.

The chain is built from TRBV28 and TRBJ1-5; D is possibly TRBD1 (5 bases). In germline, CDR1 is MDHEN, CDR2 SYDVKM. V shed 4 bases and J shed 5 bases, with 21 bases lying between them. The CDR3 contains 17 residues. DNA for the CDR3: TGTGCCAGCAGTTACCTTCAAGGCTGGGGGACTGATCAGCCCCAGCATTTT. Translating gives CASSYLQGWGTDQPQHF.

V and J are TRBV28 and TRBJ2-4, with 10 bases matching TRBD2. There are 18 residues in the CDR3. Per the germline V gene, CDR1 is MDHEN and CDR2 is SYDVKM. After removal of 2 bases from V and 8 bases from J, the junction contained 15 bases not matched to a gene. The CDR3 is CASSLHASGSRLKDIQYF. CDR3 nucleotides: TGTGCCAGCAGTTTACATGCTAGCGGGAGCCGGCTAAAGGACATTCAGTACTTC. The full variable domain, completed using reference TRBV28 and TRBJ2-4, is DVKVTQSSRYLVKRTGEKVFLECVQDMDHENMFWYRQDPGLGLRLIYFSYDVKMKEKGDIPEGYSVSREKKERFSLILESASTNQTSMYLCASSLHASGSRLKDIQYFGAGTRLSVL.